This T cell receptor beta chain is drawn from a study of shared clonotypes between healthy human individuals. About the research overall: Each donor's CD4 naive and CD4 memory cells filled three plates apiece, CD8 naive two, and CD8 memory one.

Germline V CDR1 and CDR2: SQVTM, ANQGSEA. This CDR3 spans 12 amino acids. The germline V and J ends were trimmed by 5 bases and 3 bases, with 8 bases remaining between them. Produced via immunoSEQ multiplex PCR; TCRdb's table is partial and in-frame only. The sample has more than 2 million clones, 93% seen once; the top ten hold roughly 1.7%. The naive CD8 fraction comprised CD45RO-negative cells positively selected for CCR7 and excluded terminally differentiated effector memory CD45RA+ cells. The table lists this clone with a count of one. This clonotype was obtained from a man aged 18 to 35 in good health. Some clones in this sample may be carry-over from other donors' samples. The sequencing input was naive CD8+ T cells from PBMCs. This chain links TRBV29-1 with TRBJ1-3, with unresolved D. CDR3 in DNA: TGCAGCGTTCTCCTAGGTGGAAACACCATATATTTT. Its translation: CSVLLGGNTIYF.